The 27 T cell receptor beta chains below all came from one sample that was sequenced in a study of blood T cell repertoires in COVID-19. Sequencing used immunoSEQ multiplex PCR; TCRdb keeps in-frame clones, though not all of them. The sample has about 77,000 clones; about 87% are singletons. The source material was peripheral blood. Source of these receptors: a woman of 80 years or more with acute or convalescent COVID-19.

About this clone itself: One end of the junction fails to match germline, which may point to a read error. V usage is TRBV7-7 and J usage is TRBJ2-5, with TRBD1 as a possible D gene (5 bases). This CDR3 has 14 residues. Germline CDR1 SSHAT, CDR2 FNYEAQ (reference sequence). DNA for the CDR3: TGTGCTAGCAGTCGTGACAGATACCAAGAGACCCAGTACTTC. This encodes CASSRDRYQETQYF.

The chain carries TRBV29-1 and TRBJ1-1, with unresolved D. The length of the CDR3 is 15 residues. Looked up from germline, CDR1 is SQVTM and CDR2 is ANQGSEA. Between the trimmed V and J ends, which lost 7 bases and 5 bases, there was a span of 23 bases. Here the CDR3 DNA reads TGCAGCGCAAAGCCCGCTCGTGGGCCAAGGACTGAAGCTTTCTTT. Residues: CSAKPARGPRTEAFF.

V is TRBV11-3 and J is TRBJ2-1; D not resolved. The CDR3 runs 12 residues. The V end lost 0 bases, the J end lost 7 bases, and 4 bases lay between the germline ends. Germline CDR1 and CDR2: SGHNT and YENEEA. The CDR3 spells CASSLDANEQFF. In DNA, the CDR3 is TGTGCCAGCAGCTTAGATGCGAATGAGCAGTTCTTC.

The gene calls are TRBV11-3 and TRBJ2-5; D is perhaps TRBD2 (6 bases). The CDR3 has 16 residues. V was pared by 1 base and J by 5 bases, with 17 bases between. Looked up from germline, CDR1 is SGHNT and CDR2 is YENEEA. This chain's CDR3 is CASSLGRGTVGETQYF. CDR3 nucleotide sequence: TGTGCCAGCAGCTTAGGCCGCGGGACGGTGGGGGAGACCCAGTACTTC.

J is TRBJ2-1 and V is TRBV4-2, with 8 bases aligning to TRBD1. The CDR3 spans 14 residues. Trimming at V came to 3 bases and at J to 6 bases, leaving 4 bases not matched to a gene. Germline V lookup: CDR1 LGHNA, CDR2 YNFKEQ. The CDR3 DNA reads TGTGCCAGCAGCCAGCGGACAGGGACCAATGAGCAGTTCTTC. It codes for CASSQRTGTNEQFF.

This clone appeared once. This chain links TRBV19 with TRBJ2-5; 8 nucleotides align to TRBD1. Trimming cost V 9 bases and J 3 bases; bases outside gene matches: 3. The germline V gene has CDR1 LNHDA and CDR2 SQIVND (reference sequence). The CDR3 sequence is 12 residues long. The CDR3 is CASGQGKETQYF. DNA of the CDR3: TGTGCCAGCGGACAGGGTAAAGAGACCCAGTACTTC.

CDR3 nucleotides: TGTGCCAGCGGGGCCCAGGGTGAAGGGGAAAAACTGTTTTTT. Amino acids: CASGAQGEGEKLFF. The rearrangement uses TRBV2 and TRBJ1-4; D perhaps matches TRBD1 (5 bases). The CDR3 contains 14 residues. The ends were cut back, 8 bases at V and 8 bases at J, with 18 bases in the middle. CDR1 SNHLY and CDR2 FYNNEI come from the germline V gene.

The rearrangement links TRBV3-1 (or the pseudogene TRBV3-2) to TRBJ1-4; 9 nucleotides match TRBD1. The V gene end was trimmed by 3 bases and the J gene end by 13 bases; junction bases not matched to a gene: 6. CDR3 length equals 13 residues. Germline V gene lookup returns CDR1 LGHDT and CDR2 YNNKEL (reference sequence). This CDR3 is CASSHRTGDRLFF. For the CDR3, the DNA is TGTGCCAGCAGCCACCGGACAGGGGATCGACTGTTTTTT.

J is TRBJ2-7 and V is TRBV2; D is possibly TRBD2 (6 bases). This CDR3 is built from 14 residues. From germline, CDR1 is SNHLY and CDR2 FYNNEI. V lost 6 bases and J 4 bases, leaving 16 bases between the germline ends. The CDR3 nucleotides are TGTGCCAGCAGGACTAACGGGAGAAGTTACGAGCAGTACTTC. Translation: CASRTNGRSYEQYF.

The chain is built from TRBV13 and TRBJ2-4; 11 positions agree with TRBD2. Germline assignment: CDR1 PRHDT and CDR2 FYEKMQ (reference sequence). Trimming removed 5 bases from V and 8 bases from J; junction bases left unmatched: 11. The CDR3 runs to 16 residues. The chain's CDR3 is CASSATSGRDLDIQYF. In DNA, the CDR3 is TGTGCCAGCAGCGCAACTAGCGGGAGAGATTTGGACATTCAGTACTTC.

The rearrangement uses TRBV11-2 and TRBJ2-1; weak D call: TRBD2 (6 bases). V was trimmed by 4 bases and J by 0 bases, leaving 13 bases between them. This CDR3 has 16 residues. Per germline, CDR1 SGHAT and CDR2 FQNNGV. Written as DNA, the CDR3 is TGTGCCAGCAGCTCATCTAGCGTTAGCTCCTACAATGAGCAGTTCTTC. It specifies CASSSSSVSSYNEQFF.

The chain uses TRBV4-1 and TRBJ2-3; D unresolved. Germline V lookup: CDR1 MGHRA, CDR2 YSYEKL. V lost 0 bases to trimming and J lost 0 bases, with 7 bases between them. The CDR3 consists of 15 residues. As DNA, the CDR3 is TGCGCCAGCAGCCAAGATGAGGCTAGCACAGATACGCAGTATTTT. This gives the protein CASSQDEASTDTQYF.

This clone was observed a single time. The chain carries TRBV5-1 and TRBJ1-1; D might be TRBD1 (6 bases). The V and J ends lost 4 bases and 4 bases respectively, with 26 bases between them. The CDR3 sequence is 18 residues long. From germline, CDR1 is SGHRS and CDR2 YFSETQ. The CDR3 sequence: CASSQTDRLEAPTTEAFF. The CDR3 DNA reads TGCGCCAGCAGCCAAACAGACAGGCTAGAAGCACCAACCACTGAAGCTTTCTTT.

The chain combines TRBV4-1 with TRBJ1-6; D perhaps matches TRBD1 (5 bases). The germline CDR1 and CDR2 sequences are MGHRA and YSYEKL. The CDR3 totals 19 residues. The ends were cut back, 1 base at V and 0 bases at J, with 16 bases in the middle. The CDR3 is CASSQAEGVESSYNSPLHF. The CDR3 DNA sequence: TGCGCCAGCAGCCAAGCGGAAGGGGTGGAAAGCTCCTATAATTCACCCCTCCACTTT.

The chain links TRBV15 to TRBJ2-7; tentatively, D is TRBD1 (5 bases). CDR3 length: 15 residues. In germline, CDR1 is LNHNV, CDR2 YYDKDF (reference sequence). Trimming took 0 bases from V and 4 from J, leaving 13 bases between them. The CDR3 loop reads CATSREGVGFYEQYF. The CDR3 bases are TGTGCCACCAGCAGAGAAGGGGTTGGGTTTTACGAGCAGTACTTC.

CDR3 sequence reads: CASRLSSYNSPLHF. CDR3 nucleotides: TGTGCCAGCCGACTCAGCTCCTATAATTCACCCCTCCACTTT. This rearrangement joins TRBV2 to TRBJ1-6; D call uncertain. The CDR3 is 14 amino acids. The germline V and J ends were trimmed by 8 bases and 0 bases, with 8 bases remaining between them. CDR1 and CDR2 from the germline V gene are SNHLY and FYNNEI. Looking up the rest from reference TRBV2 and TRBJ1-6 gives the full variable domain: EPEVTQTPSHQVTQMGQEVILRCVPISNHLYFYWYRQILGQKVEFLVSFYNNEISEKSEIFDDQFSVERPDGSNFTLKIRSTKLEDSAMYFCASRLSSYNSPLHFGNGTRLTVT.

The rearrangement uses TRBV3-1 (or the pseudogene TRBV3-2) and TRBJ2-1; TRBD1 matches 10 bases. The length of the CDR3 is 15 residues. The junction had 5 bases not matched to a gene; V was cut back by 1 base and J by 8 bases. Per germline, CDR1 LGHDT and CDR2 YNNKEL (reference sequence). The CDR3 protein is CASSQGDRGNDEQFF. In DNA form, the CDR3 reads TGTGCCAGCAGCCAAGGGGACAGGGGAAACGATGAGCAGTTCTTC.

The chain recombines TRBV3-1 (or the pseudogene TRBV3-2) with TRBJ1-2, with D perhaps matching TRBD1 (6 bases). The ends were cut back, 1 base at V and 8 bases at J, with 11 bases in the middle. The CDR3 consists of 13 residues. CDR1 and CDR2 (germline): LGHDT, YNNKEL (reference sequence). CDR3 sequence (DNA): TGTGCCAGCAGCCAAGTTGCAGGGGTCGGCTACACCTTC. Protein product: CASSQVAGVGYTF.

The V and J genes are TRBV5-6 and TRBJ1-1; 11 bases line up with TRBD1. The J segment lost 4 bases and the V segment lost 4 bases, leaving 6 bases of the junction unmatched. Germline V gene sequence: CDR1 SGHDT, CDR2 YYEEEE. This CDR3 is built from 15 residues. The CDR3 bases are TGTGCCAGCAGCCGGACAGGGGGCGGTAGCACTGAAGCTTTCTTT. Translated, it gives CASSRTGGGSTEAFF.

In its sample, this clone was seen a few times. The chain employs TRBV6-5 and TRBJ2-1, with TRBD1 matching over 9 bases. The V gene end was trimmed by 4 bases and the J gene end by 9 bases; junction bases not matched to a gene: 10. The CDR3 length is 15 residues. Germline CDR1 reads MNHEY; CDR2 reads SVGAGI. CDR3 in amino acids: CASSSGDRVFGEQFF. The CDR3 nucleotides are TGTGCCAGCAGTTCAGGGGACAGGGTATTCGGTGAGCAGTTCTTC.

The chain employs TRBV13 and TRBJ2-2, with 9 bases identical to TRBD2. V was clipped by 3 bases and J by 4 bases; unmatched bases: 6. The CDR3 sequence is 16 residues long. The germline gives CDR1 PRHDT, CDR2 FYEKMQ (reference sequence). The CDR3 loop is CASSLERGAGTGELFF. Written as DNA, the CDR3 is TGTGCCAGCAGCTTGGAGCGGGGGGCCGGCACCGGGGAGCTGTTTTTT.

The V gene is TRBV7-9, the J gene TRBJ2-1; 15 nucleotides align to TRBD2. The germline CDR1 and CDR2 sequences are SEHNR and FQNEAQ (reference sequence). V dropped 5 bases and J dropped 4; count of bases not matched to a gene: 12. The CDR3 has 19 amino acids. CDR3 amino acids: CASSARTSGGEIRYNEQFF. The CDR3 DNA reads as TGTGCCAGCAGCGCTCGGACTAGCGGGGGGGAAATTAGGTACAATGAGCAGTTCTTC.

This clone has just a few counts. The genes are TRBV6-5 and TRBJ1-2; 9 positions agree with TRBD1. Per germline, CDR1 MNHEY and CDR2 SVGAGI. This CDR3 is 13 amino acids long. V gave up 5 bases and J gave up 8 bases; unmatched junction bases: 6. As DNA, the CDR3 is TGTGCCAGCAGTCCCCGGACAGGGGCCGGCTACACCTTC. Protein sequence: CASSPRTGAGYTF.

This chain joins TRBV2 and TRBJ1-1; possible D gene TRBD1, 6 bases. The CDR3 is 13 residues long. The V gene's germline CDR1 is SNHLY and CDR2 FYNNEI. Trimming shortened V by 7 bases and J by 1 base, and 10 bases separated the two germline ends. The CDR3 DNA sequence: TGTGCCAGCATCGTGGACAGGAACACTGAAGCTTTCTTT. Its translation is CASIVDRNTEAFF.

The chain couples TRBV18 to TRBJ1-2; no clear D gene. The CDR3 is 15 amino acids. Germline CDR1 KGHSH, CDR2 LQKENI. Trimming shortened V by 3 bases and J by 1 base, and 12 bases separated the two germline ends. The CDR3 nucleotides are TGTGCCAGCTCACCTCAGGCGGGAAATAACTATGGCTACACCTTC. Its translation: CASSPQAGNNYGYTF.

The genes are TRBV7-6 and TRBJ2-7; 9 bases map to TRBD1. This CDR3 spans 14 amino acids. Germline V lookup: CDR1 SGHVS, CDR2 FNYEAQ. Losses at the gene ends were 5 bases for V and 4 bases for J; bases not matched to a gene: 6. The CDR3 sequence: CASSPDRGPYEQYF. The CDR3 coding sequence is TGTGCCAGCAGCCCGGACAGGGGACCGTACGAGCAGTACTTC.

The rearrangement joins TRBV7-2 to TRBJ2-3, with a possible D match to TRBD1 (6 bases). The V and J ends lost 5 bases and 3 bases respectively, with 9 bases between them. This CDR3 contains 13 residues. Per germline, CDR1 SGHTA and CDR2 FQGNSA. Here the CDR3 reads CASSGGGTDTQYF. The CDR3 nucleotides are TGTGCCAGCAGCGGGGGCGGAACAGATACGCAGTATTTT.